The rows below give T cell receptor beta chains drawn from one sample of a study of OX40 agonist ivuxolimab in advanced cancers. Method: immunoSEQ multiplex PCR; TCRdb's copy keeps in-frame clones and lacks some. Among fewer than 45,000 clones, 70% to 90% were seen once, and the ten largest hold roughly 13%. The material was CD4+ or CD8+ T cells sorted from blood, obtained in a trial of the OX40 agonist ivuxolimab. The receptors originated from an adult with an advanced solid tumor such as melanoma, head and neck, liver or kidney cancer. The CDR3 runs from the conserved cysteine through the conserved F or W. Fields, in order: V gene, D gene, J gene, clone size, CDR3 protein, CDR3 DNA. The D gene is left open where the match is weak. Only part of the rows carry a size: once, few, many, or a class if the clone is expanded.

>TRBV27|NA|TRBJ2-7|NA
CASSLSVTIRDEQYF
TGTGCCAGCAGTTTAAGCGTGACGATCAGGGACGAGCAGTACTTC
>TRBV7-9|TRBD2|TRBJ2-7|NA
CASSISGRPYEQYF
TGTGCCAGCAGCATTAGCGGGAGGCCATACGAGCAGTACTTC
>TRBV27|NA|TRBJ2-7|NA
CASGDEQYF
TGTGCCAGTGGGGACGAGCAGTACTTC
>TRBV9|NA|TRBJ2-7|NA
CASSVGGRVYEQYF
TGTGCCAGCAGCGTAGGGGGCAGGGTTTACGAGCAGTACTTC
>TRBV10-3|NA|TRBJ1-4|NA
CAISGGDLGKLFF
TGTGCCATCAGTGGGGGGGATTTGGGAAAACTGTTTTTT
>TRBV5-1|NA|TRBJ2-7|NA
CASSLVVTAGEQYF
TGCGCCAGCAGCTTGGTGGTCACGGCGGGCGAGCAGTACTTC
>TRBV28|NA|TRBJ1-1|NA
CASSFHTDTEAFF
TGTGCCAGCTCATTTCATACGGACACTGAAGCTTTCTTT
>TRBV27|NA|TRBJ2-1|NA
CASSFQGTIYNEQFF
TGTGCCAGCAGTTTCCAGGGTACTATCTACAATGAGCAGTTCTTC
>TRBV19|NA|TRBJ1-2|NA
CASSMAPGGNNYGYTF
TGTGCCAGTAGTATGGCCCCGGGGGGCAATAACTATGGCTACACCTTC
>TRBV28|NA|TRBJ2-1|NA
CASSYVPMTYNEQFF
TGTGCCAGCAGTTATGTGCCAATGACCTACAATGAGCAGTTCTTC
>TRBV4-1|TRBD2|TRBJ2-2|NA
CASSPGLVIGELFF
TGCGCCAGCAGCCCGGGACTAGTAATCGGGGAGCTGTTTTTT
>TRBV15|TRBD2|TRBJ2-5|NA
CATSRDRPGLVRVETQYF
TGTGCCACCAGCAGAGATCGTCCGGGACTAGTAAGAGTGGAGACCCAGTACTTC
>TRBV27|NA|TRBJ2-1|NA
CASSFAGNFYNEQFF
TGTGCCAGCAGTTTTGCGGGGAATTTCTACAATGAGCAGTTCTTC
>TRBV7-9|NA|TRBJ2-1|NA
CASSFPGNEQFF
TGTGCCAGCAGCTTCCCGGGCAATGAGCAGTTCTTC
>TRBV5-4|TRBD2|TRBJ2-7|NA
CASSSSPGRDEQYF
TGTGCCAGCAGCTCGTCACCGGGGAGGGACGAGCAGTACTTC
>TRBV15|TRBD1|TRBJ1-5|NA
CATSRRRQGNQPQHF
TGTGCCACCAGCAGAAGGAGACAGGGGAATCAGCCCCAGCATTTT
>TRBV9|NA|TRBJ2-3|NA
CASSPRPGTDTQYF
TGTGCCAGCAGCCCACGGCCCGGCACAGATACGCAGTATTTT
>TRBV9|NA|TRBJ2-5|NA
CASSPWGGPQETQYF
TGTGCCAGCAGCCCATGGGGCGGTCCCCAAGAGACCCAGTACTTC
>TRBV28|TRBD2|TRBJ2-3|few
CASSWLSLAGGGDTQYF
TGTGCCAGCAGTTGGTTATCGCTAGCGGGAGGGGGAGATACGCAGTATTTT
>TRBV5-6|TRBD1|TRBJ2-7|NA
CASSLWAGGADSYEQYF
TGTGCCAGCAGCTTGTGGGCAGGGGGCGCCGATTCCTACGAGCAGTACTTC
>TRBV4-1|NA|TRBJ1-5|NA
CANSQVISDSRQPQHF
TGCGCCAACAGCCAAGTAATTTCGGACAGTCGTCAGCCCCAGCATTTT
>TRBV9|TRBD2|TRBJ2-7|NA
CASSPGTSGEQYF
TGTGCCAGCAGCCCAGGGACTAGCGGCGAGCAGTACTTC